Described below is a single TCR beta chain sequence and its context. The antigen is not known. This CDR3 has 13 residues. V lost 2 bases and J 6 bases, leaving 9 bases between the germline ends. This specimen comes from a study of blood T cells in healthy people across ages. Then a second PCR, running about 7 to 11 cycles, was carried out with a sample-barcoded 5' primer and a J-beta primer mix. Each TCR beta cDNA got a 12-nucleotide random molecular identifier. From the 5' RACE reads, TCRdb called clonotypes with MiXCR, one entry per CDR3 protein. The profile covers around 1.7 million distinct CDR3 sequences, with approximately 28% appearing a single time and 6.5% to 8.5% taken by the ten largest. The study's findings and limits: It was the long-lived donors that had more naive CD4+ cells and higher diversity than aged donors. TCR beta diversity was tightly associated with the proportion of naive T cells. The fall in TCR beta diversity per million T cells was roughly linear with age.

The V gene is TRBV12-3 or TRBV12-4, the J gene TRBJ2-3; tentative D call: TRBD1 (6 bases). The material sequenced was blood. This clonotype was obtained from a woman aged 30 to 39 in good health. The CDR3 DNA follows: TGTGCCAGCAGTTTAAGCAGGGGCGATACGCAGTATTTT. Translating gives CASSLSRGDTQYF.